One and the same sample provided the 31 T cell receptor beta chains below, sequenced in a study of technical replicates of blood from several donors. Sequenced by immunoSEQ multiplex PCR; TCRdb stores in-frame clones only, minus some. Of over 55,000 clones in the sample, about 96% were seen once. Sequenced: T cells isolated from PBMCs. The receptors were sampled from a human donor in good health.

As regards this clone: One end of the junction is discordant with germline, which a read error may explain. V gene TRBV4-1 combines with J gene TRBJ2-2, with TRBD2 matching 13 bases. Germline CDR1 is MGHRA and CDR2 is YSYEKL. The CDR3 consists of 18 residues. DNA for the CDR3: TGCGCCAGCAGGCAAGGACTAGCGGGAGCCTTGAACACCGGGGAGCTGTTTTTT. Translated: CASRQGLAGALNTGELFF.

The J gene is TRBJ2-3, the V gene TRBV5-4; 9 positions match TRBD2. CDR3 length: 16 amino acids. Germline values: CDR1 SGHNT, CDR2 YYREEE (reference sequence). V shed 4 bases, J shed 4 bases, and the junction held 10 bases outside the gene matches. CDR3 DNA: TGTGCCAGCAGCCCCCCTAGCGGGATTGCGGCAGATACGCAGTATTTT. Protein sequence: CASSPPSGIAADTQYF.

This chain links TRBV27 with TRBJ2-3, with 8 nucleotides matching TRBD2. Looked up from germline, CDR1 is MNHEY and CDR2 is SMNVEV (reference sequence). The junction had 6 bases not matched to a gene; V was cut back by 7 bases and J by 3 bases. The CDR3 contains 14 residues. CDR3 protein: CASTGRAGTDTQYF. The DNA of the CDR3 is TGTGCCAGCACCGGGAGGGCCGGGACAGATACGCAGTATTTT.

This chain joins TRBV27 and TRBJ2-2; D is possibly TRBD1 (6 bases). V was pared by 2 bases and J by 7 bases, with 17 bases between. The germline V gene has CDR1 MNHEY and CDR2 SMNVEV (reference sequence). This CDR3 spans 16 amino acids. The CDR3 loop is CASSLRWGLEGGELFF. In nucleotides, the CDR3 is TGTGCCAGCAGTTTACGGTGGGGGCTCGAGGGCGGGGAGCTGTTTTTT.

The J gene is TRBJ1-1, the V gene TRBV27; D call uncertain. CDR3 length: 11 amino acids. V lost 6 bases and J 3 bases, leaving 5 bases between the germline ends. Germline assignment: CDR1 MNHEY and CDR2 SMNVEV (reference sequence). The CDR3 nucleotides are TGTGCCAGCAGGGACTACACTGAAGCTTTCTTT. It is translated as CASRDYTEAFF.

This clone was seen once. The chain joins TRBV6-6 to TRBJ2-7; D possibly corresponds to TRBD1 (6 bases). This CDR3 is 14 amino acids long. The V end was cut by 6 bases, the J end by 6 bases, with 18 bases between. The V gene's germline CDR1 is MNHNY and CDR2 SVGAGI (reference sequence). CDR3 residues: CASSLTGGYSEQYF. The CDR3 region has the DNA TGTGCCAGCAGCCTGACAGGCGGATACAGCGAGCAGTACTTC.

The CDR3 DNA reads as TGTGCCAGCAGCTTCGCGCGTCACGGGGGGCTCTCCTACAATGAGCAGTTCTTC. The encoded protein is CASSFARHGGLSYNEQFF. The chain joins TRBV7-8 to TRBJ2-1; D is possibly TRBD2 (7 bases). Germline values: CDR1 SGHVS, CDR2 FQNEAQ. V dropped 3 bases and J dropped 0 bases, with 18 bases sitting between them. This CDR3 comprises 18 residues.

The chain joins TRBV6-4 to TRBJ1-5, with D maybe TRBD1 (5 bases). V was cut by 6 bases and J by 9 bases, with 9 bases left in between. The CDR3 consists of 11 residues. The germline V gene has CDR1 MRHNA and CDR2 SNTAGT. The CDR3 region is CASSLQGPQHF. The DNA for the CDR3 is TGTGCCAGCAGCCTTCAGGGGCCCCAGCATTTT.

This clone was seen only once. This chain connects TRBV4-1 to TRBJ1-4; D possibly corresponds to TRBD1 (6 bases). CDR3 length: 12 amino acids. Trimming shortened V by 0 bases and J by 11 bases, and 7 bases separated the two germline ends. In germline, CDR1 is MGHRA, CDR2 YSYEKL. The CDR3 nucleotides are TGCGCCAGCAGCCAAGACACAGGGAAACTGTTTTTT. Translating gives CASSQDTGKLFF.

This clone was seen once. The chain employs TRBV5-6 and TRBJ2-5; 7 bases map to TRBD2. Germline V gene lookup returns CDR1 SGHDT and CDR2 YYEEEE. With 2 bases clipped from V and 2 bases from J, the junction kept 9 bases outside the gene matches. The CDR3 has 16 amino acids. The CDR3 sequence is CASSFRRLAEQETQYF. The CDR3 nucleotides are TGTGCCAGCAGCTTTCGTCGTCTAGCGGAACAAGAGACCCAGTACTTC.

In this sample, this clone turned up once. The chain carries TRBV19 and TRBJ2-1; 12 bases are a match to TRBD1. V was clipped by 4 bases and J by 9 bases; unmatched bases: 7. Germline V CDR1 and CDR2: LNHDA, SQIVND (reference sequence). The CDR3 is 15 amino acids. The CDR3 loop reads CASSTWDRGLGEQFF. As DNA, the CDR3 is TGTGCCAGTAGTACGTGGGACAGGGGGCTTGGTGAGCAGTTCTTC.

CDR3 region: CASSPHSGREYNEQFF. The CDR3 DNA reads TGTGCCAGCAGCCCCCATAGCGGGAGGGAGTACAATGAGCAGTTCTTC. The genes are TRBV9 and TRBJ2-1; 11 bases align to TRBD2. V lost 4 bases and J lost 4; bases outside the gene matches: 7. Looked up from germline, CDR1 is SGDLS and CDR2 is YYNGEE. There are 16 residues in the CDR3.

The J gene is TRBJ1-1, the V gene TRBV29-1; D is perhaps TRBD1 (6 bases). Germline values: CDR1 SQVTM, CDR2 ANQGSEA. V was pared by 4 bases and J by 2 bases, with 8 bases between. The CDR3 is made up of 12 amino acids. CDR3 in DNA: TGCAGCGTTGGAGGGGGAAACACTGAAGCTTTCTTT. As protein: CSVGGGNTEAFF. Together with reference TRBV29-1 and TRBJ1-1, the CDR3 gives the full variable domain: SAVISQKPSRDICQRGTSLTIQCQVDSQVTMMFWYRQQPGQSLTLIATANQGSEATYESGFVIDKFPISRPNLTFSTLTVSNMSPEDSSIYLCSVGGGNTEAFFGQGTRLTVV.

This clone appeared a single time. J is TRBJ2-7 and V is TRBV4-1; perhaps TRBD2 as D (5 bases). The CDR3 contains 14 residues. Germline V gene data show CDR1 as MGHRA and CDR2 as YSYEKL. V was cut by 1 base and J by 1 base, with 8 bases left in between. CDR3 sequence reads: CASSQVGLSYEQYF. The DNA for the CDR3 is TGCGCCAGCAGCCAAGTTGGACTTTCCTACGAGCAGTACTTC.

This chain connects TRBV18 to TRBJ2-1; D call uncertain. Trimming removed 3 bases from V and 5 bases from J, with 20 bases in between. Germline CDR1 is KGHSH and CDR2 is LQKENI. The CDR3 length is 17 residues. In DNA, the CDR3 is TGTGCCAGCTCACCGCAGGTCGGCCGGTTTACCGACAATGAGCAGTTCTTC. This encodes CASSPQVGRFTDNEQFF.

The CDR3 DNA follows: TGTGCCAGCAGCTTCTCTAGCGGAACGGGGGAGACCCAGTACTTC. Protein: CASSFSSGTGETQYF. This sequence joins TRBV7-2 and TRBJ2-5; 7 bases agree with TRBD2. Losses at the gene ends were 3 bases for V and 5 bases for J; bases not matched to a gene: 9. The CDR3 covers 15 residues. CDR1 and CDR2 (germline): SGHTA, FQGNSA.

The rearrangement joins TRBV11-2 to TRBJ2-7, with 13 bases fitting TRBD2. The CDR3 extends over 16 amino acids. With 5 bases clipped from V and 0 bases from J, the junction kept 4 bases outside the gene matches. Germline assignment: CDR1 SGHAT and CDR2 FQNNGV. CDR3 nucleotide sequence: TGTGCCAGCAGCCCTAGACTAGCGGGGGGCTCCTACGAGCAGTACTTC. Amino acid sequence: CASSPRLAGGSYEQYF. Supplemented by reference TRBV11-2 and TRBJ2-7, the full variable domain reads EAGVAQSPRYKIIEKRQSVAFWCNPISGHATLYWYQQILGQGPKLLIQFQNNGVVDDSQLPKDRFSAERLKGVDSTLKIQPAKLEDSAVYLCASSPRLAGGSYEQYFGPGTRLTVT.

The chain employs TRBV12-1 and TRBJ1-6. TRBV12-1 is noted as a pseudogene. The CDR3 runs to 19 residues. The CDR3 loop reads CASSFLVEHSSSYNSPLHF. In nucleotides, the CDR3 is TGTGCCAGCAGCTTTCTAGTAGAACACTCGAGCTCCTATAATTCACCCCTCCACTTT.

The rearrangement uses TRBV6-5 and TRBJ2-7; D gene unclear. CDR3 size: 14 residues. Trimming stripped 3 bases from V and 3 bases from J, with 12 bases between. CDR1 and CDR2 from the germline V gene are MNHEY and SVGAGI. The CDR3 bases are TGTGCCAGCAGTTATGTAGCAACTCACTACGAGCAGTACTTC. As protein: CASSYVATHYEQYF.

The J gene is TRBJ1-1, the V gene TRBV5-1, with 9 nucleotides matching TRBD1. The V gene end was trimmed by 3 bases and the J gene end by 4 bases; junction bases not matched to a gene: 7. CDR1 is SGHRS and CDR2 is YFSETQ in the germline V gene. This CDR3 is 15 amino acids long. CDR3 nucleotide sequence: TGCGCCAGCAGCTATGGACAGGGGATGTCCACTGAAGCTTTCTTT. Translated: CASSYGQGMSTEAFF.

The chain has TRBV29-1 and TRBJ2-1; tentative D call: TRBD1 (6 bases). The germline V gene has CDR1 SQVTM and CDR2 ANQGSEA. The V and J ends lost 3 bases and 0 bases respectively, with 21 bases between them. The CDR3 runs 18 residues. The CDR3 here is CSVEVGQRSRSSYNEQFF. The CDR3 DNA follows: TGCAGCGTTGAGGTAGGACAGCGCTCCCGAAGCTCCTACAATGAGCAGTTCTTC.

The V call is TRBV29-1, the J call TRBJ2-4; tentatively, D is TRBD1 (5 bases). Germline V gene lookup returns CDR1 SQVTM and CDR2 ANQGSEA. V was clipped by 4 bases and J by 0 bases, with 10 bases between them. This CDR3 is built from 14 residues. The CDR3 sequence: CSVVQDLAKNIQYF. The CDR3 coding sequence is TGCAGCGTTGTACAGGATCTAGCCAAAAACATTCAGTACTTC.

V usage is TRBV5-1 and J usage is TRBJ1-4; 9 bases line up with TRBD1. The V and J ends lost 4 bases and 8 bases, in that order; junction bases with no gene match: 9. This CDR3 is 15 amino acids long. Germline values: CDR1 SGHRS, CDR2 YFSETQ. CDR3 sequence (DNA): TGCGCCAGCAGCGAAGGGACAGGGACTGGAGAAAAACTGTTTTTT. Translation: CASSEGTGTGEKLFF.

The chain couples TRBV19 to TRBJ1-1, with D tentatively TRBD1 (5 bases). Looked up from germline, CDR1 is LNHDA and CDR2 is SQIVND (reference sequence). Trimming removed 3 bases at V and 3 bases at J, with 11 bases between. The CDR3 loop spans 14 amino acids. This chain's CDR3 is CASSIIGGDTEAFF. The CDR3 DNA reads TGTGCCAGTAGTATTATTGGGGGGGACACTGAAGCTTTCTTT.

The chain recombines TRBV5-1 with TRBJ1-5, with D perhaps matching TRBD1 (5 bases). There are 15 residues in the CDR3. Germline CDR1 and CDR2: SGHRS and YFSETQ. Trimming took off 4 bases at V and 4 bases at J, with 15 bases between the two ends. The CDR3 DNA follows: TGCGCCAGCAGCGCCGGCCCAGGGTATAATCAGCCCCAGCATTTT. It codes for CASSAGPGYNQPQHF.

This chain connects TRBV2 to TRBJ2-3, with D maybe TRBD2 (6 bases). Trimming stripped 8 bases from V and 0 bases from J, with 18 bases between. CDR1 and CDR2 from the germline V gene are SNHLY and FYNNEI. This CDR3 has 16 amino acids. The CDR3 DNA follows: TGTGCCAGCTGGGGTGGAGGCGGGGTTAGCACAGATACGCAGTATTTT. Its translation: CASWGGGGVSTDTQYF.

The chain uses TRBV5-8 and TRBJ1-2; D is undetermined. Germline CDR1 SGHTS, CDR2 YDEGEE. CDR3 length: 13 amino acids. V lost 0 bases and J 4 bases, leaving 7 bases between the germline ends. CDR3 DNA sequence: TGTGCCAGCAGCTTGGGAACAACCTATGGCTACACCTTC. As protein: CASSLGTTYGYTF.

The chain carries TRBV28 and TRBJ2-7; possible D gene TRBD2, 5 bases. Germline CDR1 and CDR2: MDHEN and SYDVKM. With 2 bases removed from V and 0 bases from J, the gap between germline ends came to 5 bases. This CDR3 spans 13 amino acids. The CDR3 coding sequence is TGTGCCAGCAGTTTACGGGGCTCCTACGAGCAGTACTTC. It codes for CASSLRGSYEQYF. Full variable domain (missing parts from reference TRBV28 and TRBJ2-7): DVKVTQSSRYLVKRTGEKVFLECVQDMDHENMFWYRQDPGLGLRLIYFSYDVKMKEKGDIPEGYSVSREKKERFSLILESASTNQTSMYLCASSLRGSYEQYFGPGTRLTVT.

The CDR3 reads CASSKKGEVEDNTGELFF. CDR3 coding DNA: TGTGCCAGCAGCAAAAAAGGGGAGGTGGAGGACAACACGGGGGAGCTGTTTTTT. The V and J genes are TRBV21-1 and TRBJ2-2; the table's D call TRBD2 went unverified against the DNA. TRBV21-1 is a pseudogene. CDR3 length: 18 amino acids.

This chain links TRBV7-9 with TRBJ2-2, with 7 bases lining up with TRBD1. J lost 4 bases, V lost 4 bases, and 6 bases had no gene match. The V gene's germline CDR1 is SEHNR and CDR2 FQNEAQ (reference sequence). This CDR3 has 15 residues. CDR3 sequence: CASSSGQVVTGELFF. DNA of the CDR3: TGTGCCAGCAGCTCTGGACAGGTGGTCACCGGGGAGCTGTTTTTT.

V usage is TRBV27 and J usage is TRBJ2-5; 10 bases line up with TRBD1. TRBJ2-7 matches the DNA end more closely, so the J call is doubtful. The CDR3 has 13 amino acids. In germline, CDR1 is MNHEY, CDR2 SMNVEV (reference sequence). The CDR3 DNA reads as TGTGCCAGCAGTGACAGGGGGCCCTACGAGCAGTACTTC. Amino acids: CASSDRGPYEQYF.